The 2 T cell receptor beta chains below all came from one sample that was sequenced in a study of T-cell reconstitution after alpha-beta-depleted transplantation in children (TCRdb year 2016). The method behind the library was PCR. The sequencer was an Illumina HiSeq 2500. TCR libraries were prepared with molecular barcoding, using unique molecular identifiers to normalize TCRbeta repertoire quantification. TCRdb reworked the public reads: Q25 trimming with fastp, MiXCR clone assembly, productive beta chains retained. Rows matching on CDR3 protein sequence are summarized as one entry with the most common DNA and genes. In this sample the table shows about 830,000 distinct CDR3 sequences, 16% of which occur a single time. Around 5.3% of the sample lies in the top ten. The treatment or condition label of this sample denotes: allogeneic hematopoietic cell transplantation with graft depleted of TCRalphabeta T cells and CD19 B cells.

The sample here was PBMCs, mostly from graft donor cells, taken 360 days after TCRalphabeta/CD19-depleted stem cell transplant. All receptors come from a male patient younger than 18 who had a stem cell transplant for acute lymphoblastic leukemia, so the T cells may come from the graft donor.

This clonotype was found many times. The rearrangement uses TRBV20-1 and TRBJ2-3; the D call may be TRBD1 or TRBD2 (5 bases each). Per germline, CDR1 DFQATT and CDR2 SNEGSKA (reference sequence). This CDR3 has 14 amino acids. The V gene lost 5 bases and the J gene lost 6 bases, with 18 bases spanning the gap. The CDR3 reads CSAPYTGWGDTQYF. The DNA for the CDR3 is TGCAGTGCTCCCTACACGGGTTGGGGGGATACGCAGTATTTT.

The genes are TRBV3-1 and TRBJ2-7; D is unclear. This CDR3 has 12 amino acids. Germline CDR1 reads LGHDT; CDR2 reads YNNKEL (reference sequence). Trimming took 4 bases from V and 7 from J, leaving 11 bases between them. CDR3 nucleotide sequence: TGTGCCAGCAGCCGTCGCTTGGGAGAGCAGTACTTC. Translation: CASSRRLGEQYF.